These 5 T cell receptor beta chains share one sample of origin, sequenced in a study of blood T cell repertoires in COVID-19. Produced via immunoSEQ multiplex PCR; TCRdb's table is partial and in-frame only. The top ten clones hold roughly 2% of a sample with just over 300,000 clones, around 90% of them seen once. Sequencing was carried out using peripheral blood. These TCRs come from a man between 18 and 29 years old with active or convalescent COVID-19.

In nucleotides, the CDR3 is TGTGCCAGCAGCGACAGGGGGCCCTATAATTCACCCCTCCACTTT. Its translation: CASSDRGPYNSPLHF. V and J are TRBV14 and TRBJ1-6, with 10 bases aligning to TRBD1. The germline CDR1 and CDR2 sequences are SGHDN and FVKESK. The CDR3 is 15 residues long. The V gene end was trimmed by 5 bases and the J gene end by 2 bases; junction bases not matched to a gene: 0. Using reference TRBV14 and TRBJ1-6 for the parts outside the CDR3, the full variable domain is EAGVTQFPSHSVIEKGQTVTLRCDPISGHDNLYWYRRVMGKEIKFLLHFVKESKQDESGMPNNRFLAERTGGTYSTLKVQPAELEDSGVYFCASSDRGPYNSPLHFGNGTRLTVT.

This clone was seen more than once but under ten times. This chain uses TRBV11-2 with TRBJ1-3; D gene uncertain. Trimming removed 0 bases at V and 2 bases at J, with 23 bases between. The CDR3 has 20 amino acids. Germline assignment: CDR1 SGHAT and CDR2 FQNNGV. For the CDR3, the DNA is TGTGCCAGCAGCTTAGATCTTCGGGAATCTACTAGGAAAACTGGAAACACCATATATTTT. Translated, it gives CASSLDLRESTRKTGNTIYF.

This clone was counted only a few times. V and J are TRBV7-9 and TRBJ1-6; D remains unclear. The V end was cut by 5 bases, the J end by 7 bases, with 9 bases between. In germline, CDR1 is SEHNR, CDR2 FQNEAQ (reference sequence). The CDR3 sequence is 13 residues long. Here the CDR3 reads CASSPLSNSPLHF. CDR3 coding DNA: TGTGCCAGCAGCCCCCTATCCAATTCACCCCTCCACTTT.

This clone has just a few counts. This chain joins TRBV3-1 (or the pseudogene TRBV3-2) and TRBJ2-1; D not resolved. CDR1 and CDR2 from the germline V gene are LGHDT and YNNKEL (reference sequence). Trimming took 1 base from V and 0 from J, leaving 7 bases between them. The CDR3 has 15 amino acids. The chain's CDR3 is CASSQVPSSYNEQFF. For the CDR3, the DNA is TGTGCCAGCAGCCAAGTGCCCAGCTCCTACAATGAGCAGTTCTTC.

The rearrangement links TRBV4-1 to TRBJ1-4; weak D call: TRBD1 (6 bases). This CDR3 has 17 amino acids. V was cut by 1 base and J by 7 bases, with 19 bases left in between. Germline lookup yields CDR1 MGHRA and CDR2 YSYEKL. CDR3 region: CASSQGQGNFAAEKLFF. The CDR3 DNA is TGCGCCAGCAGCCAAGGGCAGGGGAATTTTGCGGCTGAAAAACTGTTTTTT.